Presented here are 18 T cell receptor beta chains from one specimen sequenced in a study of blood T cell repertoires in COVID-19. Clones were sequenced by immunoSEQ multiplex PCR, and TCRdb holds only the in-frame ones, with some missing. Of 300,000 or so clones in the sample, just over 85% were seen once. The sequenced sample consisted of PBMCs or T cells enriched from blood (not recorded which). Every receptor here comes from a woman between 40 and 55 years old with acute COVID-19.

The chain couples TRBV2 to TRBJ1-3; D is ambiguous. Trimming stripped 3 bases from V and 8 bases from J, with 11 bases between. Germline V gene lookup returns CDR1 SNHLY and CDR2 FYNNEI. The CDR3 consists of 13 residues. The CDR3 loop reads CASSDVAGHTIYF. DNA of the CDR3: TGTGCCAGCAGTGATGTGGCTGGTCACACCATATATTTT.

CDR3 sequence: CASRTNFASGRNNEQFF. CDR3 nucleotides: TGTGCCAGTAGAACAAACTTCGCTAGCGGGAGAAACAATGAGCAGTTCTTC. The chain joins TRBV19 to TRBJ2-1; 10 positions match TRBD2. Germline V gene data show CDR1 as LNHDA and CDR2 as SQIVND (reference sequence). This CDR3 contains 17 residues. The V gene end was trimmed by 6 bases and the J gene end by 5 bases; junction bases not matched to a gene: 13.

This clone was seen only once. The chain carries TRBV5-5 and TRBJ2-1, with TRBD2 as a possible D gene (5 bases). Germline V gene lookup returns CDR1 SGHKS and CDR2 YYEKEE (reference sequence). This CDR3 spans 13 amino acids. Deletions cut 0 bases from V and 10 bases from J, with 11 bases between. CDR3 sequence reads: CASSLGSGKEQFF. CDR3 DNA: TGTGCCAGCAGCTTGGGGTCGGGGAAAGAGCAGTTCTTC.

This clone was counted only a few times. The CDR3 is CASSSPGAGVVNEQFF. The CDR3 DNA follows: TGTGCCAGCAGTTCCCCCGGGGCGGGAGTTGTTAATGAGCAGTTCTTC. The chain uses TRBV28 and TRBJ2-1; TRBD2 agrees at 7 bases. V gave up 4 bases and J gave up 7 bases; unmatched junction bases: 13. The CDR3 spans 16 residues. The germline V gene encodes CDR1 MDHEN and CDR2 SYDVKM. The whole variable domain, filled in from reference TRBV28 and TRBJ2-1, reads DVKVTQSSRYLVKRTGEKVFLECVQDMDHENMFWYRQDPGLGLRLIYFSYDVKMKEKGDIPEGYSVSREKKERFSLILESASTNQTSMYLCASSSPGAGVVNEQFFGPGTRLTVL.

The rearrangement joins TRBV10-3 to TRBJ2-3, with a tentative D call TRBD2 (6 bases). This CDR3 spans 16 amino acids. Per the germline V gene, CDR1 is ENHRY and CDR2 is SYGVKD. V was clipped by 6 bases and J by 0 bases, with 16 bases between them. The CDR3 sequence: CAIRGPGLASTDTQYF. CDR3 bases: TGTGCCATCAGGGGGCCGGGACTCGCTAGCACAGATACGCAGTATTTT.

This clone has just a few counts. This CDR3 reads CASSSSTGWGNTEAFF. The DNA of the CDR3 is TGTGCCAGCAGTTCGTCGACAGGGTGGGGGAACACTGAAGCTTTCTTT. The chain carries TRBV6-5 and TRBJ1-1; 7 nucleotides agree with TRBD1. The CDR3 sequence is 16 residues long. Germline-derived CDR1 and CDR2 are MNHEY and SVGAGI. J lost 1 base, V lost 4 bases, and 9 bases had no gene match.

V usage is TRBV29-1 and J usage is TRBJ2-1; D perhaps matches TRBD2 (6 bases). Trimming left V 4 bases short and J 1 base short, with 20 bases between. This CDR3 region has 17 residues. The germline gives CDR1 SQVTM, CDR2 ANQGSEA. The DNA for the CDR3 is TGCAGCGTTGGGGTAATATTGAGCGGACTATCCTACAATGAGCAGTTCTTC. It is translated as CSVGVILSGLSYNEQFF.

The CDR3: CASSSRQGNEKLFF. DNA of the CDR3: TGTGCCAGCAGTTCCCGACAGGGTAATGAAAAACTGTTTTTT. The rearrangement uses TRBV5-4 and TRBJ1-4; 7 bases match TRBD1. CDR1 SGHNT and CDR2 YYREEE come from the germline V gene (reference sequence). The CDR3 spans 14 residues. Trimming removed 5 bases from V and 4 bases from J; junction bases left unmatched: 5.

The rearrangement joins TRBV7-9 to TRBJ1-1; D unclear. Trimming removed 1 base at V and 4 bases at J, with 10 bases between. This CDR3 has 14 amino acids. CDR1 and CDR2 (germline): SEHNR, FQNEAQ (reference sequence). The CDR3 DNA reads as TGTGCCAGCAGCTTAGGGGGAGGCGGCACTGAAGCTTTCTTT. It encodes CASSLGGGGTEAFF.

V usage is TRBV10-3 and J usage is TRBJ1-2; TRBD1 aligns across 10 bases. From germline, CDR1 is ENHRY and CDR2 SYGVKD. This CDR3 spans 17 amino acids. J lost 6 bases, V lost 5 bases, and 15 bases had no gene match. CDR3 region: CAISPFRDRGAANGYTF. CDR3 sequence (DNA): TGTGCCATCAGTCCCTTCAGGGACAGGGGAGCTGCGAATGGCTACACCTTC.

The chain combines TRBV11-2 with TRBJ1-1; no reliable D call. Trimming pared 4 bases from V and 4 bases from J, leaving 16 bases between. Germline CDR1 reads SGHAT; CDR2 reads FQNNGV. This CDR3 comprises 15 residues. CDR3 region: CASSSTARNPTEAFF. The CDR3, as DNA: TGTGCCAGCAGCTCAACCGCCAGGAACCCCACTGAAGCTTTCTTT.

This clone was found a few times. This chain uses TRBV5-5 with TRBJ1-5; TRBD1 agrees at 9 bases. From germline, CDR1 is SGHKS and CDR2 YYEKEE (reference sequence). The CDR3 totals 17 residues. The trim removed 4 bases at V and 2 bases at J, leaving 10 bases unmatched. CDR3 amino acids: CASSGRTGVVGNQPQHF. CDR3 bases: TGTGCCAGCAGCGGACGGACAGGGGTCGTAGGCAATCAGCCCCAGCATTTT. Together with reference TRBV5-5 and TRBJ1-5, the CDR3 gives the full variable domain: DAGVTQSPTHLIKTRGQQVTLRCSPISGHKSVSWYQQVLGQGPQFIFQYYEKEERGRGNFPDRFSARQFPNYSSELNVNALLLGDSALYLCASSGRTGVVGNQPQHFGDGTRLSIL.

This chain joins TRBV5-1 and TRBJ2-7; D might be TRBD2 (6 bases). The CDR3 extends over 13 amino acids. Trimming shortened V by 6 bases and J by 3 bases, and 13 bases separated the two germline ends. Germline lookup yields CDR1 SGHRS and CDR2 YFSETQ. This CDR3 is CASTRSGDYEQYF. CDR3 in DNA: TGCGCCAGCACCCGGTCGGGGGACTACGAGCAGTACTTC.

The chain carries TRBV14 and TRBJ1-5; 8 bases are a match to TRBD1. Trimming cost V 4 bases and J 7 bases; bases outside gene matches: 15. Per the germline V gene, CDR1 is SGHDN and CDR2 is FVKESK. CDR3 size: 17 residues. CDR3 protein: CASSRTGPPLMLQPQHF. The CDR3 DNA sequence: TGTGCCAGCAGCCGGACAGGGCCCCCGTTAATGTTACAGCCCCAGCATTTT. Full variable domain (outside the CDR3, taken from reference TRBV14 and TRBJ1-5): EAGVTQFPSHSVIEKGQTVTLRCDPISGHDNLYWYRRVMGKEIKFLLHFVKESKQDESGMPNNRFLAERTGGTYSTLKVQPAELEDSGVYFCASSRTGPPLMLQPQHFGDGTRLSIL.

The V call is TRBV9, the J call TRBJ2-1; a weak D match, TRBD2 (6 bases). V was pared by 2 bases and J by 4 bases, with 10 bases between. CDR1 is SGDLS, CDR2 YYNGEE, per germline. The CDR3 contains 14 residues. Here the CDR3 DNA reads TGTGCCAGCAGCGTGGCGGGATATTACAATGAGCAGTTCTTC. It is translated as CASSVAGYYNEQFF. The variable domain in full, completed from reference TRBV9 and TRBJ2-1, reads DSGVTQTPKHLITATGQRVTLRCSPRSGDLSVYWYQQSLDQGLQFLIQYYNGEERAKGNILERFSAQQFPDLHSELNLSSLELGDSALYFCASSVAGYYNEQFFGPGTRLTVL.

This chain joins TRBV2 and TRBJ1-2; 7 bases fit TRBD1. CDR1 and CDR2 (germline): SNHLY, FYNNEI. Losses at the gene ends were 7 bases for V and 5 bases for J; bases not matched to a gene: 7. This CDR3 has 13 amino acids. The CDR3 protein is CASIRQGLYGYTF. Written as DNA, the CDR3 is TGTGCCAGCATACGACAGGGCCTATATGGCTACACCTTC.

The rearrangement links TRBV7-3 to TRBJ2-3; weak D call: TRBD1 (6 bases). The V gene's germline CDR1 is SGHTA and CDR2 FQGTGA. Trimming took 4 bases from V and 3 from J, leaving 14 bases between them. The CDR3 covers 15 residues. CDR3 coding DNA: TGTGCCAGCAGCTCCCTCGGACAGAATACAGATACGCAGTATTTT. It translates to CASSSLGQNTDTQYF.

This chain joins TRBV27 and TRBJ1-3; 9 bases align to TRBD1. CDR3 length: 17 residues. The V gene end was trimmed by 5 bases and the J gene end by 2 bases; junction bases not matched to a gene: 10. Germline CDR1 MNHEY, CDR2 SMNVEV (reference sequence). The CDR3 region has the DNA TGTGCCAGCAGTCCCTCGGGACAGGGTAAACCTGGAAACACCATATATTTT. Translation: CASSPSGQGKPGNTIYF.